Detailed here is one T cell receptor (beta chain). After removal of 7 bases from V and 9 bases from J, the junction contained 5 bases not matched to a gene. Germline lookup yields CDR1 MNHEY and CDR2 SVGAGI. The CDR3 extends over 12 amino acids. Original processing methods: Amplifying reference gene primers gave estimates of nucleated cell counts. Measured with immunoSEQ multiplex PCR; TCRdb has only the in-frame clones, and not every one. V, J and clone size derive from that table, while D and trimming were established from the DNA sequence. Of about 270,000 clones in the sample, approximately 90% were seen once. Clinical history as reported by participants underpinned cohort assignment. The source of the sample is a study of blood T cell repertoires in COVID-19. Across the study: Samples of COVID-19 (acute and convalescent) were obtained from the United States, Italy and Spain. T cells, B-cell-depleted T cells, or PBMCs provided the cDNA or gDNA that served as material.

The sequenced sample consisted of PBMCs or T cells enriched from blood (not recorded which). The J gene is TRBJ2-1, the V gene TRBV6-5; 8 bases map to TRBD1. The sequence came from a woman aged 60-75 years in a cohort exposed to, infected with or recovered from COVID-19 (not recorded which). Written as DNA, the CDR3 is TGTGCCAGCAAGGACAGGGTGGGTGAGCAGTTCTTC. This gives the protein CASKDRVGEQFF.